This TCR beta chain was recovered during a study of T-cell memory formation after mild COVID-19. Study-level background: Largely, TCR clusters stayed within a single donor. Study-wide findings and caveats: Memory sampled before infection contained some responding clones, suggesting cross-reactive memory joined. Clones that contracted from day 15 to 85 were balanced CD4/CD8, while later expanders leaned CD4+.

TCRdb fed the 5' RACE reads into MiXCR, producing one record per CDR3 protein. Of roughly 47,000 distinct CDR3 sequences in the sample, 5.5% to 7.5% were seen once. V was clipped by 4 bases and J by 0 bases; unmatched bases: 0. Germline values: CDR1 ENHRY, CDR2 SYGVKD. This CDR3 is 15 amino acids long. Notes on this clonotype: Its cognate antigen is unknown.

Sequenced: PBMCs or a T cell subset sorted from them (not recorded which). The gene calls are TRBV10-3 and TRBJ2-7; 13 positions match TRBD2. This receptor was identified in a man between 18 and 35 years old who had mild COVID-19 (a few samples of this study predate the infection). Cell type and time point are not known. The CDR3 protein is CAISGLAGGSYEQYF. CDR3 nucleotide sequence: TGTGCCATCAGTGGACTAGCGGGGGGCTCCTACGAGCAGTACTTC.